Each of the 14 T cell receptor beta chains below was sequenced from the same sample in a study of T-cell reconstitution after alpha-beta-depleted transplantation in children. Preparation of the TCRbeta library involved a method that used unique molecular identifiers. From the PCR reads, TCRdb called clonotypes with MiXCR, one entry per CDR3 protein. Among some 300,000 distinct CDR3 sequences listed, roughly 9.1% were seen once. Material: PBMCs, obtained before TCRalphabeta/CD19-depleted stem cell transplant. These receptor sequences come from a boy younger than two with acute myeloid leukemia, due to receive a stem cell transplant.

This clonotype has just a few counts. The CDR3 sequence: CASSLARDQPQHF. In DNA, the CDR3 is TGCGCCAGCAGCTTGGCGAGGGATCAGCCCCAGCATTTT. V and J are TRBV5-1 and TRBJ1-5, with D hard to call. The V end was cut by 0 bases, the J end by 5 bases, with 6 bases between. The germline CDR1 and CDR2 sequences are SGHRS and YFSETQ. The CDR3 totals 13 residues.

This chain links TRBV10-3 with TRBJ2-1, with TRBD2 matching over 8 bases. Germline CDR1 reads ENHRY; CDR2 reads SYGVKD. Trimming took 10 bases from V and 2 from J; bases not matched to a gene: 10. The CDR3 is 15 amino acids. CDR3 protein: CATLKEAGAYNEQFF. CDR3 coding DNA: TGTGCCACTCTCAAGGAAGCGGGGGCCTACAATGAGCAGTTCTTC.

This clonotype has ten or more counts. The chain has TRBV5-1 and TRBJ1-4, with a possible D match to TRBD1 (6 bases). The CDR3 loop spans 14 amino acids. The V gene's germline CDR1 is SGHRS and CDR2 YFSETQ. Trimming pared 3 bases from V and 7 bases from J, leaving 13 bases between. The CDR3 DNA is TGCGCCAGCAGCTGGACAGAATGGGGTGAAAAACTGTTTTTT. As protein: CASSWTEWGEKLFF.

A note on this clonotype: This clone may be a read error of a much larger clone one base away. This sequence joins TRBV12-3 or TRBV12-4 and TRBJ2-7; no reliable D call. V was pared by 4 bases and J by 5 bases, with 12 bases between. This CDR3 spans 13 amino acids. CDR3 amino acids: CASSSFVGNEQYF. The CDR3 nucleotides read TGTGCCAGCAGTTCCTTCGTAGGCAACGAGCAGTACTTC.

This clonotype has ten or more counts. CDR3 sequence: CASSLYRDDTGELFF. The CDR3 bases are TGTGCCAGCAGTTTATACAGGGACGACACCGGGGAGCTGTTTTTT. The rearrangement links TRBV28 to TRBJ2-2, with D possibly matching TRBD1 (6 bases). V dropped 1 base and J dropped 3 bases, with 9 bases sitting between them. The CDR3 length is 15 residues. Per the germline V gene, CDR1 is MDHEN and CDR2 is SYDVKM.

The chain employs TRBV12-5 and TRBJ1-4, with no clear D. The germline V and J ends were trimmed by 2 bases and 8 bases, with 9 bases remaining between them. Germline lookup yields CDR1 LGHNT and CDR2 FRNRAP. The CDR3 runs 13 residues. This CDR3 reads CASGLYAGEKLFF. CDR3 in DNA: TGTGCTAGTGGTTTGTACGCTGGAGAAAAACTGTTTTTT.

This clonotype showed up many times. This chain links TRBV3-1 with TRBJ1-1; D remains unclear. The CDR3 extends over 15 amino acids. The V end was cut by 4 bases, the J end by 3 bases, with 15 bases between. Germline V gene lookup returns CDR1 LGHDT and CDR2 YNNKEL (reference sequence). CDR3 in DNA: TGTGCCAGCAGCCTCACCGGGAGGAGAGACACTGAAGCTTTCTTT. It encodes CASSLTGRRDTEAFF.

This clonotype has just a few counts. The chain uses TRBV12-3 or TRBV12-4 and TRBJ1-5, with TRBD1 matching over 11 bases. The CDR3 is made up of 16 amino acids. With V trimmed by 8 bases and J by 5 bases, 11 bases remained unmatched. The CDR3: CASASYRTGGDQPQHF. CDR3 bases: TGTGCCAGCGCTTCTTATAGGACAGGGGGCGATCAGCCCCAGCATTTT.

This clonotype has ten or more counts. The gene calls are TRBV12-5 and TRBJ2-7; possible D gene TRBD1, 6 bases. CDR1 and CDR2 from the germline V gene are LGHNT and FRNRAP. Trimming left V 3 bases short and J 2 bases short, with 11 bases between. The CDR3 is 14 amino acids. CDR3 sequence: CASGFRTETYEQYF. Here the CDR3 DNA reads TGTGCTAGTGGTTTCAGGACAGAGACCTACGAGCAGTACTTC.

This clonotype has just a few counts. This chain connects TRBV6-5 to TRBJ1-5, with 7 bases aligning to TRBD1. CDR3 size: 15 residues. Germline CDR1 reads MNHEY; CDR2 reads SVGAGI. The ends lost 7 bases at V and 4 bases at J; junction bases unmatched: 10. Here the CDR3 reads CASTIGARGNQPQHF. CDR3 DNA sequence: TGTGCCAGCACCATAGGGGCCAGGGGGAATCAGCCCCAGCATTTT.

This clonotype has only a few counts. This rearrangement joins TRBV11-1 to TRBJ2-5; TRBD1 or TRBD2 may be the D gene (5 bases each). CDR3 size: 18 residues. The V gene's germline CDR1 is SGHAT and CDR2 FQDESV (reference sequence). Trimming pared 4 bases from V and 2 bases from J, leaving 23 bases between. The CDR3, as DNA: TGTGCCAGCAGCTATATAGGCCTGGGGACGAAAAGGCAAGAGACCCAGTACTTC. This codes for CASSYIGLGTKRQETQYF.

This clonotype was found many times. The J gene is TRBJ1-5, the V gene TRBV10-3; D gene unclear. CDR1 and CDR2 from the germline V gene are ENHRY and SYGVKD. This CDR3 has 13 residues. Between the trimmed V and J ends, which lost 2 bases and 5 bases, there was a span of 7 bases. CDR3 nucleotide sequence: TGTGCCATCAGTGAGACAGCTCATCAGCCCCAGCATTTT. Residues: CAISETAHQPQHF.

The sample holds many counts of this clonotype. The V gene is TRBV2, the J gene TRBJ1-6, with TRBD1 as a possible D gene (6 bases). V dropped 6 bases and J dropped 6 bases, with 15 bases sitting between them. Per the germline V gene, CDR1 is SNHLY and CDR2 is FYNNEI. This CDR3 comprises 15 residues. CDR3 region: CASSENRVANSPLHF. The CDR3, as DNA: TGTGCCAGCAGCGAGAACAGGGTTGCTAATTCACCCCTCCACTTT.

This clonotype was seen ten or more times. This chain links TRBV6-1 with TRBJ1-2; 8 bases are shared with TRBD1. Germline assignment: CDR1 MNHNS and CDR2 SASEGT. V was pared by 6 bases and J by 0 bases, with 9 bases of the junction left unmatched. The CDR3 is 16 amino acids. CDR3 in DNA: TGTGCCAGCAGGGAACCGGGACAGGCACCTAACTATGGCTACACCTTC. It translates to CASREPGQAPNYGYTF.